Listed below are T cell receptor beta chains from one sample, sequenced in a study of T cell repertoires in cytomegalovirus infection. TCRdb reanalysed the reads using MiXCR and keeps one entry per CDR3 protein. The sample records some 220,000 distinct CDR3 sequences, 35% to 40% being singletons. Their recognized antigens are unknown. The specimen comprised CD8+ T cells from cultured PBMCs, sampled from culture after CMV antigen stimulation. The origin of the receptors is a human donor in good health (CMV status not recorded). Some clones in this sample may be carry-over from other donors' samples. CDR3s leave out the opening cysteine and the closing phenylalanine or tryptophan. A D gene is named only where the DNA matches it firmly.

v_gene	j_gene	d_gene	CDR3aa
TRBV2	TRBJ2-2	-	ASIRSQGNTGELF
TRBV20-1	TRBJ2-7	-	SARPAQRDYEQY
TRBV11-3	TRBJ2-1	TRBD2	ASSPGAGGWYNEQF
TRBV4-1	TRBJ1-5	-	ASSQDRGDGQPQH
TRBV7-2	TRBJ2-1	TRBD2	ASSLIAGGSNEQF
TRBV7-2	TRBJ1-2	-	ASHHDSDYGYT
TRBV5-6	TRBJ2-7	-	ASSLPGLRRFHEQY
TRBV5-4	TRBJ1-1	-	ASSLQGQGNPEAF
TRBV12-3/TRBV12-4	TRBJ2-1	TRBD2	ASSYTSEGSNEQF
TRBV27	TRBJ2-3	-	ASTLRGGRADTQY
TRBV12-3/TRBV12-4	TRBJ2-5	TRBD1	ASSLRQGRETQY